This TCR beta chain was sequenced for a study of T-cell reconstitution after alpha-beta-depleted transplantation in children (dated by TCRdb to 2016 to 2017). Regarding the research as a whole: Using TCR repertoire profiling, the study quantitatively followed how T-cell immune reconstitution unfolded in children after TCRalphabeta/CD19-depleted allogeneic hematopoietic cell transplantation.

The treatment or condition label, read with the paper, signifies: allogeneic hematopoietic cell transplantation with graft depleted of TCRalphabeta T cells and CD19 B cells. The children who served as transplant recipients had been given grafts of TCRalphabeta/CD19-depleted allogeneic hematopoietic cells. Receptors were amplified or captured by PCR. Sequencing took place on an Illumina HiSeq 2500. To normalize quantification of the TCRbeta repertoire, the TCR libraries were built with molecular barcoding that relied on unique molecular identifiers. Clones were called with MiXCR by TCRdb after fastp trimmed the public reads at Q25, and only in-frame beta chains were retained. CDR3 protein duplicates are merged, each entry listing the most common genes and DNA. Across this sample there are 550,000 to 800,000 distinct CDR3 sequences, with about an eighth seen only once. 0.79% of the sample lies in the top ten.

This clonotype was seen many times. The target of this receptor is not known. Per-base quality was not reported, and no clone a single base away is much larger than it. Results and caveats for the whole study, not just this receptor: Over subsequent months, a decline in hyperexpanded clone frequencies was noted, and after one year, T-cell counts and TCRbeta diversity were mostly ascribed to newly produced T cells. In some patients, high TCRbeta diversity at day 60 was attributed to recipient T cells and intrathymic progenitors that had survived conditioning. The apparently early alphabetaT-cell count recovery about two months after transplant was reportedly dependent on only several hundred rapidly expanded clones derived from non-depleted graft cells.

The CDR3 spans 16 residues, from the cysteine through the phenylalanine. This entry keeps only the CDR3 DNA: 48 bases, framed from base 1. As encoded in the germline V gene, CDR1 is MNHEY while CDR2 is SVGAGI. V is reduced by 1 base and J by 9 bases, leaving a spacing of 19 bases between them. Here the sequenced sample was PBMCs, taken before TCRalphabeta/CD19-depleted stem cell transplant. The V gene is TRBV6-5 and the J gene is TRBJ2-1; the D call is tentative, TRBD1 or TRBD2, as each matches 5 bases. The source of this sequence is a girl aged 2-10 years with congenital amegakaryocytic thrombocytopenia, due to receive a stem cell transplant. The nucleotide sequence reads TGTGCCAGCAGTTACTTGGAGATGAGGGGATACGGTGAGCAGTTCTTC. Translated, it reads CASSYLEMRGYGEQFF.